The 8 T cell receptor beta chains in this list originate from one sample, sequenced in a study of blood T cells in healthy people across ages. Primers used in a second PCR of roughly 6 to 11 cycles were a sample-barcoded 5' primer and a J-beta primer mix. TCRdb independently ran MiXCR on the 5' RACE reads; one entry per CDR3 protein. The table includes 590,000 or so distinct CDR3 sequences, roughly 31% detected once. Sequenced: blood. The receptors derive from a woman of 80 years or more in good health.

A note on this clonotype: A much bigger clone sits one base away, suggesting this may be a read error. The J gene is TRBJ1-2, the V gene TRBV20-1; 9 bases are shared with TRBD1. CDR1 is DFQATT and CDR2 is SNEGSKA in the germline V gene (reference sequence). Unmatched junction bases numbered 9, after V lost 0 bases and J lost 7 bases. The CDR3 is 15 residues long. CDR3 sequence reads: CSAREARQGGPGYTF. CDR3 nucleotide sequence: TGCAGTGCTAGAGAGGCCCGACAGGGGGGCCCTGGCTACACCTTC.

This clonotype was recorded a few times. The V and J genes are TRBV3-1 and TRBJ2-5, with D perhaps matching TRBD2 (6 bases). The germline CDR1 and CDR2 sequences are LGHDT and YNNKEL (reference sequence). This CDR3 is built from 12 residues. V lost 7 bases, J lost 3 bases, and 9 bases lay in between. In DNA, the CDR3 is TGTGCCAGCACTCGCGGGAAAGAGACCCAGTACTTC. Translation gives CASTRGKETQYF.

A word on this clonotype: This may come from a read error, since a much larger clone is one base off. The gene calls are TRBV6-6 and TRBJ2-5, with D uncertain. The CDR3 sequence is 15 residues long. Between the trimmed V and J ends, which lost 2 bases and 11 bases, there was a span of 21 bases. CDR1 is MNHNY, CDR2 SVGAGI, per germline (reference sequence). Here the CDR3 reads CASSYEQPIYNEQYF. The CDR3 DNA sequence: TGTGCCAGCAGTTACGAACAGCCGATCTACAATGAGCAGTACTTC.

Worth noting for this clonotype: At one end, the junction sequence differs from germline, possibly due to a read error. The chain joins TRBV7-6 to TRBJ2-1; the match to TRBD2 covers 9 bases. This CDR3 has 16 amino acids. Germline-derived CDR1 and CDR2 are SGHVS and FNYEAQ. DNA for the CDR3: TGTGCCAGCAGCGCGCGACTAGCGGTTTCCTACAATGAGCGGTTCTTC. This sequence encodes CASSARLAVSYNERFF. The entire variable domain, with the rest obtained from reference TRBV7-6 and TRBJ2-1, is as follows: GAGVSQSPRYKVTKRGQDVALRCDPISGHVSLYWYRQALGQGPEFLTYFNYEAQQDKSGLPNDRFSAERPEGSISTLTIQRTEQRDSAMYRCASSARLAVSYNERFFGPGTRLTVL.

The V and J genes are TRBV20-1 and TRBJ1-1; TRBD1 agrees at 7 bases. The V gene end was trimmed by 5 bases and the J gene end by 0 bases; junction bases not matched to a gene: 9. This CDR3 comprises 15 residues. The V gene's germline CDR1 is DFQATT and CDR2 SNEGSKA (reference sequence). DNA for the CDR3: TGCAGTGCTGGGAGGGACAGCGAAATGAACACTGAAGCTTTCTTT. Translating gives CSAGRDSEMNTEAFF.

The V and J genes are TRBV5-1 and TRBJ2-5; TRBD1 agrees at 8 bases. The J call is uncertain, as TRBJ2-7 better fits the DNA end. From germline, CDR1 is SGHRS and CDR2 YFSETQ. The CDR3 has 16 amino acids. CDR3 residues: CASSPFRPTGEHEQYF. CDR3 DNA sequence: TGCGCCAGCAGCCCGTTTAGGCCGACAGGGGAACACGAGCAGTACTTC.

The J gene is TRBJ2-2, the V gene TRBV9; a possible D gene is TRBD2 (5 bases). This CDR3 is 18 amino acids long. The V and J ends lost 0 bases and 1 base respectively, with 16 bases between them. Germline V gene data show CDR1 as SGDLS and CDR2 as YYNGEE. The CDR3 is CASSVDPAGGLNTGELFF. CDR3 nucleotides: TGTGCCAGCAGCGTAGACCCTGCTGGCGGGCTGAACACCGGGGAGCTGTTTTTT.

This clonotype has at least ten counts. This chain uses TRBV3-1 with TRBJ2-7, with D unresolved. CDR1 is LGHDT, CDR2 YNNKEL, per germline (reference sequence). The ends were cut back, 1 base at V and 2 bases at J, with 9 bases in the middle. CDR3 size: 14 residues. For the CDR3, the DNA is TGTGCCAGCAGCCAAGTTCGGGCAGCCTACGAGCAGTACTTC. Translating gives CASSQVRAAYEQYF.